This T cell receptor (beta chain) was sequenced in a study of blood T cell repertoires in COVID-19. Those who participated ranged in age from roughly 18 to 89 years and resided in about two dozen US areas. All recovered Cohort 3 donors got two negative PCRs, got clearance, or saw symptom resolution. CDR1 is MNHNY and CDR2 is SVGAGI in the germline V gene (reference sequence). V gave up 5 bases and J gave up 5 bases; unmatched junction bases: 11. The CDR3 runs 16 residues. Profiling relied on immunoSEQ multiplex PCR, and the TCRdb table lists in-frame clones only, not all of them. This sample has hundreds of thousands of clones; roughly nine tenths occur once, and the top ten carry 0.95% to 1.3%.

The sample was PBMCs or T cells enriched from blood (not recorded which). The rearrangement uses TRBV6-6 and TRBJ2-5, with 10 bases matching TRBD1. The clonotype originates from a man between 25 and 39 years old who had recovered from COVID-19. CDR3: CASSRKWGQGLETQYF. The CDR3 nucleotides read TGTGCCAGCAGTCGAAAATGGGGACAGGGGTTGGAGACCCAGTACTTC.